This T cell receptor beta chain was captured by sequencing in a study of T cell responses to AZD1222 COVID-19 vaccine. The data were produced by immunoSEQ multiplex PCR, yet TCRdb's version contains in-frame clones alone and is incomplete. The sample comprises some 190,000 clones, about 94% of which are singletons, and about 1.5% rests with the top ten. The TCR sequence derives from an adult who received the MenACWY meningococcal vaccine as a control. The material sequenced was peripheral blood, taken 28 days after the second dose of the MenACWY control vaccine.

The DNA for the CDR3 is TGTGCCAGCAGTTTCGGCGGGGGAGATACGCAGTATTTT. It codes for CASSFGGGDTQYF. The rearrangement uses TRBV12-3 or TRBV12-4 and TRBJ2-3; the match to TRBD2 covers 7 bases. V trimming: 3 bases; J trimming: 5 bases; junction bases outside the gene matches: 2. This CDR3 has 13 residues.